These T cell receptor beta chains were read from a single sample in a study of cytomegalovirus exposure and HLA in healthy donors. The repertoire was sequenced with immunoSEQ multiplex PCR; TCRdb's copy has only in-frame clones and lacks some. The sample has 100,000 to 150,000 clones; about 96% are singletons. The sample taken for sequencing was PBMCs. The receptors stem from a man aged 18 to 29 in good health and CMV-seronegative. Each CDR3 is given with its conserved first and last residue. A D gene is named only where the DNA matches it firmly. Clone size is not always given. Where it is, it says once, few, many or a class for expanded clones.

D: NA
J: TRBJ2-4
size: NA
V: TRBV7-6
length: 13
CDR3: CASSLLLGDIQYF
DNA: TGTGCCAGCAGCTTACTGCTAGGAGACATTCAGTACTTC

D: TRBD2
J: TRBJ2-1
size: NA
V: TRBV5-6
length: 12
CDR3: CASSVLAGVSFF
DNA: TGTGCCAGCAGCGTACTAGCGGGAGTGAGCTTCTTC

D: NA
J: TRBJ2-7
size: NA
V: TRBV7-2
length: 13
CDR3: CASSSLLQGEQYF
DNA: TGTGCCAGCAGCTCGCTACTCCAGGGGGAGCAGTACTTC

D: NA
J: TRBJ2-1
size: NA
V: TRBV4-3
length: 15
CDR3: CASSQDWSSYNEQFF
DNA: TGCGCCAGCAGCCAGGACTGGAGCTCCTACAATGAGCAGTTCTTC

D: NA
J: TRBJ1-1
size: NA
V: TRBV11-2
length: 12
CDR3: CASSPGGTEAFF
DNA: TGTGCCAGCAGCCCGGGGGGTACTGAAGCTTTCTTT

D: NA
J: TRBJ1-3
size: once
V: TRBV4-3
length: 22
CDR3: CASSQDVPVQGPISSSGNTIYF
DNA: TGCGCCAGCAGCCAAGACGTCCCTGTACAGGGTCCCATTTCGAGCTCTGGAAACACCATATATTTT

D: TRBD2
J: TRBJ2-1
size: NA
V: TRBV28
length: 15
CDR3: CASRFPSPGGSEQFF
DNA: TGTGCCAGCAGGTTCCCATCGCCGGGGGGGAGTGAGCAGTTCTTC

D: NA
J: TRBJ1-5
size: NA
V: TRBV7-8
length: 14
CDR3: CASSSHHSNQPQHF
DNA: TGTGCCAGCAGCTCCCATCATAGCAATCAGCCCCAGCATTTT

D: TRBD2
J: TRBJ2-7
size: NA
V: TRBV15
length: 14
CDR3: CATSPTSGSYEQYF
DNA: TGTGCCACCAGCCCGACCAGCGGGAGCTACGAGCAGTACTTC

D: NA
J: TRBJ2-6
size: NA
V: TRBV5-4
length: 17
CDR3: CASSLGGRSSGANVLTF
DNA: TGTGCCAGCAGCTTGGGGGGCAGAAGCTCTGGGGCCAACGTCCTGACTTTC

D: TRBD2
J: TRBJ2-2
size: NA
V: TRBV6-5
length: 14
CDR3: CASGLAGVTGELFF
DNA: TGTGCCAGCGGGCTAGCGGGAGTTACCGGGGAGCTGTTTTTT

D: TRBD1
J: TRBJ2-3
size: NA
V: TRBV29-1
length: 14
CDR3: CSVDRTGSTDTQYF
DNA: TGCAGCGTTGACCGGACAGGCAGCACAGATACGCAGTATTTT

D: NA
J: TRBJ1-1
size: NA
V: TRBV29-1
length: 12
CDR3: CSVGTPNTEAFF
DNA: TGCAGCGTTGGGACACCGAACACTGAAGCTTTCTTT

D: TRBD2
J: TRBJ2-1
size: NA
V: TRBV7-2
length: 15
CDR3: CASSPSGSLYNEQFF
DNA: TGTGCCAGCAGCCCCAGCGGGAGCCTCTACAATGAGCAGTTCTTC

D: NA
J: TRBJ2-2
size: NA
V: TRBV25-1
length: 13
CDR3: CASSIGGTGELFF
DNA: TGTGCCAGCAGTATCGGAGGAACCGGGGAGCTGTTTTTT

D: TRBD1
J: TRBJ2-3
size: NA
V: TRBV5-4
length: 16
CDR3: CASSLDWDRGTDTQYF
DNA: TGTGCCAGCAGCTTGGACTGGGACAGGGGGACAGATACGCAGTATTTT

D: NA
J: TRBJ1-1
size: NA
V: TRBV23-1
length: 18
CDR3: CASSQSLLVGLENTEAFF
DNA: TGCGCCAGCAGTCAGTCCCTATTAGTTGGACTCGAGAACACTGAAGCTTTCTTT

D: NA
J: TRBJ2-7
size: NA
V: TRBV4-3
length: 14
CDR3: CASSQVSGSYEQYF
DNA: TGCGCCAGCAGCCAAGTCAGCGGAAGTTACGAGCAGTACTTC

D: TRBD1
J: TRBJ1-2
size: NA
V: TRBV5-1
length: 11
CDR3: CASSDRGGYTF
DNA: TGCGCCAGCAGCGACAGGGGTGGCTACACCTTC

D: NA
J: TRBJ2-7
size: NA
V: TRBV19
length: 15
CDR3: CASSTYPGAQYEQYF
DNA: TGTGCCAGTAGTACCTACCCGGGAGCCCAATACGAGCAGTACTTC

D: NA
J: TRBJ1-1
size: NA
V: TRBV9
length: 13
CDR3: CASSLGGRTEAFF
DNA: TGTGCCTCATCTCTGGGGGGGCGGACTGAAGCTTTCTTT

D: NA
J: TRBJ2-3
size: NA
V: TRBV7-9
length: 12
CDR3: CASSLMFNTQYF
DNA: TGTGCCAGCAGCTTAATGTTTAATACGCAGTATTTT

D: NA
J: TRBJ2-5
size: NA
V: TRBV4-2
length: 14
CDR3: CASSNTGSQETQYF
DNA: TGTGCCAGCAGCAACACCGGGTCACAAGAGACCCAGTACTTC

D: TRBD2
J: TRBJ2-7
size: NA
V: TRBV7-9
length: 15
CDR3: CASSYRLAGAEEQYF
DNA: TGTGCCAGCAGCTATAGACTAGCGGGGGCGGAGGAGCAGTACTTC

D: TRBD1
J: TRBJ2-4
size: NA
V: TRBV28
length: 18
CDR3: CASSPLFRTGEAKNIQYF
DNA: TGTGCCAGCAGTCCTTTATTCAGGACAGGGGAGGCCAAAAACATTCAGTACTTC

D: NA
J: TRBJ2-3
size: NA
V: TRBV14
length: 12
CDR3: CASSPSRDTQYF
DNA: TGTGCCAGCAGCCCTAGCAGGGATACGCAGTATTTT

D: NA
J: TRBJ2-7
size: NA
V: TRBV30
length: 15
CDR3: CAWSVQGPLGGEQYF
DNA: TGTGCCTGGAGTGTACAGGGACCCCTCGGCGGCGAGCAGTACTTC

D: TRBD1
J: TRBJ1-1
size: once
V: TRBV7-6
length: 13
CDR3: CASRGQGGTEAFF
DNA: TGTGCCAGCCGTGGACAGGGGGGCACTGAAGCTTTCTTT

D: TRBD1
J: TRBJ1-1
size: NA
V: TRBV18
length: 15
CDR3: CASSYQTGETTEAFF
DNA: TGTGCCAGCTCATATCAGACAGGGGAGACCACTGAAGCTTTCTTT

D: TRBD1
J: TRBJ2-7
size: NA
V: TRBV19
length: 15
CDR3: CASSGGTGSPYEQYF
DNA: TGTGCCAGTAGTGGGGGGACAGGGTCTCCCTACGAGCAGTACTTC

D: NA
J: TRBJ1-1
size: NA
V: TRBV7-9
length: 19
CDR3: CASSFSAIREGVKWAEAFF
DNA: TGTGCCAGCAGCTTTAGTGCCATACGGGAGGGGGTTAAATGGGCTGAAGCTTTCTTT

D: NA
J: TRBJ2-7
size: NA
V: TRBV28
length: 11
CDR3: CASIREYEQYF
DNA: TGTGCCAGCATTCGGGAGTACGAGCAGTACTTC

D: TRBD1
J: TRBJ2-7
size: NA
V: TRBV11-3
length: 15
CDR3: CASSSYDRGAYEQYF
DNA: TGTGCCAGCAGCTCCTATGACAGGGGCGCCTACGAGCAGTACTTC

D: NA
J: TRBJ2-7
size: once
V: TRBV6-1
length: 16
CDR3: CASSEGYATAGYEQYF
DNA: TGTGCCAGCAGTGAAGGTTACGCGACAGCAGGCTACGAGCAGTACTTC

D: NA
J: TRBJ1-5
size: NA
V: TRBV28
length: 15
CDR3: CASSPWGGFYQPQHF
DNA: TGTGCCAGCAGTCCTTGGGGGGGTTTTTATCAGCCCCAGCATTTT

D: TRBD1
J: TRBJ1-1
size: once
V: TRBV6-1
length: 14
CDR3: CASSRRGQDTEAFF
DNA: TGTGCCAGCAGCCGAAGGGGGCAGGACACTGAAGCTTTCTTT

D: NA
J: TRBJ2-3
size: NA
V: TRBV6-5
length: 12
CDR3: CASSPNTDTQYF
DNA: TGTGCCAGCAGTCCCAACACAGATACGCAGTATTTT

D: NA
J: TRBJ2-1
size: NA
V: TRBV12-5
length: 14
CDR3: CASAVGGARSEQFF
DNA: TGTGCTAGTGCCGTGGGGGGGGCGCGTAGTGAGCAGTTCTTC

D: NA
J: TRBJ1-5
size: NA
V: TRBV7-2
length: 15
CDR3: CASSLVVNSNQPQHF
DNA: TGTGCCAGCAGCTTAGTTGTTAATAGCAATCAGCCCCAGCATTTT

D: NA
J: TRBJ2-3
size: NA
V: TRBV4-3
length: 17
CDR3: CASSQDSPLTGTDTQYF
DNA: TGCGCCAGCAGCCAAGATTCCCCTTTGACAGGCACAGATACGCAGTATTTT

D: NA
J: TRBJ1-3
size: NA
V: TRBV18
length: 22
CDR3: CASSLGPSWEKEPSVWGNTIYF
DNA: TGTGCCAGCTCACTCGGCCCGAGTTGGGAGAAAGAGCCGAGCGTATGGGGAAACACCATATATTTT

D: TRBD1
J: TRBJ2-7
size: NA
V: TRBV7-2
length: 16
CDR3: CASSLVGTGVSYEQYF
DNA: TGTGCCAGCAGCTTAGTCGGGACAGGGGTATCCTACGAGCAGTACTTC

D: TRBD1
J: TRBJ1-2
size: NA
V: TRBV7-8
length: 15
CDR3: CASSLGTGGAYGYTF
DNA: TGTGCCAGCAGCTTAGGGACAGGGGGGGCCTATGGCTACACCTTC

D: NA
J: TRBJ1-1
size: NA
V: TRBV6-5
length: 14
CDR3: CASSYSQGWTEAFF
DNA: TGTGCCAGCAGTTACTCGCAGGGGTGGACTGAAGCTTTCTTT

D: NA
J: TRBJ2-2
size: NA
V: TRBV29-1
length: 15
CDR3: CSVLKTSQATGELFF
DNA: TGCAGCGTCTTGAAAACGTCACAGGCCACCGGGGAGCTGTTTTTT

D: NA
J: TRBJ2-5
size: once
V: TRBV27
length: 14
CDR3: CASSSAGLEETQYF
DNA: TGTGCCAGCAGTTCGGCTGGGCTGGAAGAGACCCAGTACTTC

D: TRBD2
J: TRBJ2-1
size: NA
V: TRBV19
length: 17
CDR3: CASSLQTSGASYNEQFF
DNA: TGTGCCAGTAGTCTCCAGACTAGCGGGGCCTCCTACAATGAGCAGTTCTTC

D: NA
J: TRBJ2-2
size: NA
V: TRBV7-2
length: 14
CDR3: CASSPRVGTGELFF
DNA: TGTGCCAGCAGCCCGCGGGTGGGGACCGGGGAGCTGTTTTTT

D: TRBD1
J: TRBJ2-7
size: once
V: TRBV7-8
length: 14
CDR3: CASTSGTGLGEQYF
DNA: TGTGCCAGCACCTCCGGGACAGGGTTGGGCGAGCAGTACTTC

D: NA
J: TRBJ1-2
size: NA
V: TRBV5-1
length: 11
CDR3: CASRADYGYTF
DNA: TGCGCCAGCAGGGCGGACTATGGCTACACCTTC

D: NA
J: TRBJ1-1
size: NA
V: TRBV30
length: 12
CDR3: CAWSPGATEAFF
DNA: TGTGCCTGGTCACCCGGTGCCACTGAAGCTTTCTTT

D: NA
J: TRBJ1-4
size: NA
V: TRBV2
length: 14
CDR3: CASSLEAGGEKLFF
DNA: TGTGCCAGCAGTCTCGAGGCCGGGGGTGAAAAACTGTTTTTT

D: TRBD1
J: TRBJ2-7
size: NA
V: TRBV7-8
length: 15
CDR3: CASSSITDRGDEQYF
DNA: TGTGCCAGCAGCTCCATAACCGACAGGGGCGACGAGCAGTACTTC